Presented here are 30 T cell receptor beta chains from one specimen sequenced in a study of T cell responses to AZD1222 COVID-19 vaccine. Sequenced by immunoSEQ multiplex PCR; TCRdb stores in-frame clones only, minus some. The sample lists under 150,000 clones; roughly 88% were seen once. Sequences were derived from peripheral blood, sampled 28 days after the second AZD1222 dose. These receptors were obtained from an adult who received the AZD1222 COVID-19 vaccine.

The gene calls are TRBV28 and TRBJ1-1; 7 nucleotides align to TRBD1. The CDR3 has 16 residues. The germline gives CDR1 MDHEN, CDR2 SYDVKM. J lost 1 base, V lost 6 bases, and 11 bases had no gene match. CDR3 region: CASRGGTATANTEAFF. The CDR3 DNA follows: TGTGCCAGCAGGGGGGGGACAGCTACCGCGAACACTGAAGCTTTCTTT.

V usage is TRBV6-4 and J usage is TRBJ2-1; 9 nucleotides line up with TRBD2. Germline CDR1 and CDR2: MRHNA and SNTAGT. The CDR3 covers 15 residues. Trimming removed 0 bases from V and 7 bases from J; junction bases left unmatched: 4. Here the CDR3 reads CASSDSDSGGNEQFF. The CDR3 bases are TGTGCCAGCAGTGACTCAGATAGCGGGGGAAATGAGCAGTTCTTC.

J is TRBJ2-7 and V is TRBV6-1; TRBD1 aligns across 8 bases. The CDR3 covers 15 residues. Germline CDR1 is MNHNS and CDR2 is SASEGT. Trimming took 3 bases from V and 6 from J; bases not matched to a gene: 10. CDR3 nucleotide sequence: TGTGCCAGCAGTGAGTTCCCGGACAGGGTGGGCGAGCAGTACTTC. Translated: CASSEFPDRVGEQYF.

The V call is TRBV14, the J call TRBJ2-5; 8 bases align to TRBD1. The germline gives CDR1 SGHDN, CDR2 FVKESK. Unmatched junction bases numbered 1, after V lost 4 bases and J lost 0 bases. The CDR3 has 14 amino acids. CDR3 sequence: CASSRDRNQETQYF. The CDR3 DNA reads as TGTGCCAGCAGCCGGGACAGGAACCAAGAGACCCAGTACTTC.

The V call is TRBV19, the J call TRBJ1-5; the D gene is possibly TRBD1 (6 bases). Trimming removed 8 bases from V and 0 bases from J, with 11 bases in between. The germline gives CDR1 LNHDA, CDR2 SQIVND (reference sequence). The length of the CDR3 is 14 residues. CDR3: CASSQGYSNQPQHF. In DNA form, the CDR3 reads TGTGCCAGTTCTCAGGGGTATAGCAATCAGCCCCAGCATTTT.

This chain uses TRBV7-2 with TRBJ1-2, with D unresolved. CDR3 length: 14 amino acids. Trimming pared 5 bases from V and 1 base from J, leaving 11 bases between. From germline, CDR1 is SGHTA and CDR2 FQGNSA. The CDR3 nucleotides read TGTGCCAGCAGCCATGGCAAGAGTAACTATGGCTACACCTTC. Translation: CASSHGKSNYGYTF. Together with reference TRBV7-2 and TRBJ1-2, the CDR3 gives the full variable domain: GAGVSQSPSNKVTEKGKDVELRCDPISGHTALYWYRQSLGQGLEFLIYFQGNSAPDKSGLPSDRFSAERTGGSVSTLTIQRTQQEDSAVYLCASSHGKSNYGYTFGSGTRLTVV.

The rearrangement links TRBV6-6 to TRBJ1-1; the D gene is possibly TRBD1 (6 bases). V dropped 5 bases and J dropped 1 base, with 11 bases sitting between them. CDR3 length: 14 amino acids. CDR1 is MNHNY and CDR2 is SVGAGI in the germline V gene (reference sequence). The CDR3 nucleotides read TGTGCCAGCAGTCCCCCGGACAGGAACACTGAAGCTTTCTTT. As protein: CASSPPDRNTEAFF.

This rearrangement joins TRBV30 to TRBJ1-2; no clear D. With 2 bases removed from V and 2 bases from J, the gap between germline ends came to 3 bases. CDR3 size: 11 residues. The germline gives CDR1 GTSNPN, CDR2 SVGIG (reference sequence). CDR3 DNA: TGTGCCTGGAGTAGCAACTATGGCTACACCTTC. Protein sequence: CAWSSNYGYTF.

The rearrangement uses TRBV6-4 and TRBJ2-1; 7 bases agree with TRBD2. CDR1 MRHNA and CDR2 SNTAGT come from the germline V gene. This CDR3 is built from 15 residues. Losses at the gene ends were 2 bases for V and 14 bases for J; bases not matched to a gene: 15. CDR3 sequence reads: CASSDTRAGAAVKFF. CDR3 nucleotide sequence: TGTGCCAGCAGTGACACCCGGGCGGGAGCGGCCGTGAAGTTCTTC.

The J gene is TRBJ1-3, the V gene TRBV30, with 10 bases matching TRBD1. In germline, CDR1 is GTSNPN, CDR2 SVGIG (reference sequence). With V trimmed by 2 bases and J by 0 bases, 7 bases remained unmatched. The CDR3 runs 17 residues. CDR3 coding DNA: TGTGCCTGGAGTCCCTACCGGACAGGGGGCTCTGGAAACACCATATATTTT. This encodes CAWSPYRTGGSGNTIYF.

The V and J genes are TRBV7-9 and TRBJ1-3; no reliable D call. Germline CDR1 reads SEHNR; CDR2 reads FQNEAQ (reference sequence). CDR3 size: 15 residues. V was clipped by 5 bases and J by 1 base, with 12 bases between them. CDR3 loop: CASSGHGMSGNTIYF. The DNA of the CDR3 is TGTGCCAGCAGCGGGCATGGTATGTCTGGAAACACCATATATTTT.

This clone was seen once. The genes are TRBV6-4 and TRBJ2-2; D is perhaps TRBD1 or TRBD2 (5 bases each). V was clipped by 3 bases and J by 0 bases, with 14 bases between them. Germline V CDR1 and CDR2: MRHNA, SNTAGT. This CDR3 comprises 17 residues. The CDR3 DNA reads TGTGCCAGCAGTGAGGCCTGGGGACCATCGAACACCGGGGAGCTGTTTTTT. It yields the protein CASSEAWGPSNTGELFF.

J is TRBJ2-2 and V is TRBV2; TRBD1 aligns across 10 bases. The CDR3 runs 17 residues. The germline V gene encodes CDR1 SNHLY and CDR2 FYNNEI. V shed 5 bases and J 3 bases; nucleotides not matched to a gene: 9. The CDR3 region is CASSTPGQGFDTGELFF. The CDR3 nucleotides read TGTGCCAGCAGTACCCCGGGACAGGGGTTCGACACCGGGGAGCTGTTTTTT.

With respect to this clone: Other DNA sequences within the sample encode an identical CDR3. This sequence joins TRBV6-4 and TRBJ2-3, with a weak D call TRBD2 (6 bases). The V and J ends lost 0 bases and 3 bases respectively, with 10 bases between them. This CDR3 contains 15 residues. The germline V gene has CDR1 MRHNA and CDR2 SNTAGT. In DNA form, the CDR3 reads TGTGCCAGCAGTGACTCGGCGGGAACGACAGATACGCAGTATTTT. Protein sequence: CASSDSAGTTDTQYF.

CDR3: CASSEGTSGRGETQYF. The CDR3 nucleotides read TGTGCCAGCAGTGAAGGGACTAGCGGGAGAGGGGAGACCCAGTACTTC. This sequence joins TRBV25-1 and TRBJ2-5; 14 bases line up with TRBD2. This CDR3 has 16 amino acids. The V gene end was trimmed by 2 bases and the J gene end by 5 bases; junction bases not matched to a gene: 4. Per the germline V gene, CDR1 is MGHDK and CDR2 is SYGVNS. Full variable domain (rest looked up from reference TRBV25-1 and TRBJ2-5): EADIYQTPRYLVIGTGKKITLECSQTMGHDKMYWYQQDPGMELHLIHYSYGVNSTEKGDLSSESTVSRIRTEHFPLTLESARPSHTSQYLCASSEGTSGRGETQYFGPGTRLLVL.

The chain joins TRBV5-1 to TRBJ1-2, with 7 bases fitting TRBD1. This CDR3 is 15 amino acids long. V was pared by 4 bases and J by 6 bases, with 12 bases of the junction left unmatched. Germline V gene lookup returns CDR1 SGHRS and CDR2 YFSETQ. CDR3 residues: CASSVAGGGADGYTF. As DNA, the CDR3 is TGCGCCAGCAGCGTCGCAGGGGGAGGGGCGGATGGCTACACCTTC.

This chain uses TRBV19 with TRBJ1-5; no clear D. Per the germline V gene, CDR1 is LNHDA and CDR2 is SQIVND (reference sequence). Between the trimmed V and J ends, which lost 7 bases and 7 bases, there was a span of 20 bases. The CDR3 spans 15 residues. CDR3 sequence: CASTPLQGYGQPQHF. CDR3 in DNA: TGTGCCAGTACCCCCCTCCAAGGCTATGGCCAGCCCCAGCATTTT.

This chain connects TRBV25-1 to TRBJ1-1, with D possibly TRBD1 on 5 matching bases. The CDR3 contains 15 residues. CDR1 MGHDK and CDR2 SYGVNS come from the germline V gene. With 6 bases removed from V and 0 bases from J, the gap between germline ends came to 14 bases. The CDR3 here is CASRDSATLNTEAFF. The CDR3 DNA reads TGTGCCAGCAGAGACAGCGCGACTTTGAACACTGAAGCTTTCTTT.

CDR3: CASSLTGPNTEAFF. The CDR3 DNA is TGTGCCAGCAGCTTAACGGGACCGAACACTGAAGCTTTCTTT. This chain links TRBV7-3 with TRBJ1-1; TRBD1 is a possible D gene (5 bases). Germline V gene data show CDR1 as SGHTA and CDR2 as FQGTGA. The CDR3 sequence is 14 residues long. The V end was cut by 0 bases, the J end by 1 base, with 6 bases between.

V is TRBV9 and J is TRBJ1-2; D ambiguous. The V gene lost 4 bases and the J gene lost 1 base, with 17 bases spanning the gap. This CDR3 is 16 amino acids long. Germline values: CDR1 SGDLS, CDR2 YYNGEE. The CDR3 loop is CASSRGPNSNNYGYTF. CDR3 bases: TGTGCCAGCAGCCGCGGGCCTAACTCGAATAACTATGGCTACACCTTC.

CDR3 amino acids: CASSQGGTYNEQFF. CDR3 DNA: TGTGCCAGCAGCCAGGGCGGGACCTACAATGAGCAGTTCTTC. The chain employs TRBV3-1 (or the pseudogene TRBV3-2) and TRBJ2-1, with D perhaps TRBD2 (6 bases). The length of the CDR3 is 14 residues. Germline CDR1 is LGHDT and CDR2 is YNNKEL (reference sequence). Trimming cost V 3 bases and J 2 bases, with 8 bases left between them.

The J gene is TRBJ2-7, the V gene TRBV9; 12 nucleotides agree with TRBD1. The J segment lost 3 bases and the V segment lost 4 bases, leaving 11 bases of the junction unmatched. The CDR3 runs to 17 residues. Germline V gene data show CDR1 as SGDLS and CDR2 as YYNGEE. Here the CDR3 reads CASSPSPGTGGVYEQYF. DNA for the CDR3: TGTGCCAGCAGCCCCTCACCCGGGACAGGGGGCGTCTACGAGCAGTACTTC.

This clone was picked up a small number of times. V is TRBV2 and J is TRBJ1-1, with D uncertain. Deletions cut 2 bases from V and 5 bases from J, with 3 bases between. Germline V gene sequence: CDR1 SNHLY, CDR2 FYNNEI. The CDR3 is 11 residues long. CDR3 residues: CASSERTEAFF. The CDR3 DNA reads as TGTGCCAGCAGTGAAAGAACTGAAGCTTTCTTT.

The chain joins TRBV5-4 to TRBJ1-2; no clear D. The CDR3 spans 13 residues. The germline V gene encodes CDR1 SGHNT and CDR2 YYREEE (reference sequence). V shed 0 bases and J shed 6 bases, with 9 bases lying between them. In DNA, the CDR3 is TGTGCCAGCAGCTTGGAGGACGGGAATGGCTACACCTTC. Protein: CASSLEDGNGYTF.

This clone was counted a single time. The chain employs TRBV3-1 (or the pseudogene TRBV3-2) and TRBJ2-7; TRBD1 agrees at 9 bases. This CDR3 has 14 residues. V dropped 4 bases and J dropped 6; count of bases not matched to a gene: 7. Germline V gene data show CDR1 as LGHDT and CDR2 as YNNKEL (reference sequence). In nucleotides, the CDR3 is TGTGCCAGCAGCCCGCGGACAGGGGTGAGCGAGCAGTACTTC. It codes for CASSPRTGVSEQYF.

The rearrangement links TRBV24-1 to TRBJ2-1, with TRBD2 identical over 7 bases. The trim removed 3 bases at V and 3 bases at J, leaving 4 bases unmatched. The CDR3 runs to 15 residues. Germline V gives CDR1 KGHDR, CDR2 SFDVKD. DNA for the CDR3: TGTGCCACCAGTGATGCGGGGGACTACTACAATGAGCAGTTCTTC. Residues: CATSDAGDYYNEQFF.

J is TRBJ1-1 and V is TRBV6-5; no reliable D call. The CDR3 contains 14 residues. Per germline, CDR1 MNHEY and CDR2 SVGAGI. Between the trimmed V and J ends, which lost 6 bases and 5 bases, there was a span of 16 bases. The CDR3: CASRRTSVGTEAFF. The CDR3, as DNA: TGTGCCAGCAGACGGACCTCTGTCGGGACTGAAGCTTTCTTT.

Here the CDR3 reads CASSYISGGPYEQYF. For the CDR3, the DNA is TGTGCCAGCAGTTACATCTCGGGGGGTCCCTACGAGCAGTACTTC. The V call is TRBV6-5, the J call TRBJ2-7; TRBD2 agrees at 7 bases. The V segment lost 2 bases and the J segment 2 bases; nucleotides outside the gene matches: 6. The germline CDR1 and CDR2 sequences are MNHEY and SVGAGI. The CDR3 loop spans 15 amino acids.

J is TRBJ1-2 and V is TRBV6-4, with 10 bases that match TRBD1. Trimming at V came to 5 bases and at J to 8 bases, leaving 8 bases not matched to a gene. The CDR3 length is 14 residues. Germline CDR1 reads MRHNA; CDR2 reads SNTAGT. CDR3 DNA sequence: TGTGCCAGCAGTTCCGGGACAGGGGCCTTCGGCTACACCTTC. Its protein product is CASSSGTGAFGYTF.

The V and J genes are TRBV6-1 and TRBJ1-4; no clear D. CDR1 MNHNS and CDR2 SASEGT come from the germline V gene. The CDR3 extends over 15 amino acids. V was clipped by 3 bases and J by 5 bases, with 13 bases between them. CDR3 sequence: CASSEWPGPNEKLFF. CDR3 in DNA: TGTGCCAGCAGTGAGTGGCCGGGTCCCAATGAAAAACTGTTTTTT.